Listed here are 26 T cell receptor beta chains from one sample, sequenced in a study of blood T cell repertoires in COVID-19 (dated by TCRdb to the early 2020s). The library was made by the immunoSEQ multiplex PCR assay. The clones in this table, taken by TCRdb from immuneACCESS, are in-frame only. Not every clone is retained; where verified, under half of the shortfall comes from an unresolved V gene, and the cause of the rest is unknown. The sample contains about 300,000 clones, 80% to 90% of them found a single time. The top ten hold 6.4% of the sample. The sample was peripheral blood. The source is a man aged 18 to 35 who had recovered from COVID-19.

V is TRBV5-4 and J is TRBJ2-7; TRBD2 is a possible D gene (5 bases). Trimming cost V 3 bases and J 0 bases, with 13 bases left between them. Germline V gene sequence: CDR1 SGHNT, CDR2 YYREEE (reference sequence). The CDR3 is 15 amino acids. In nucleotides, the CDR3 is TGTGCCAGCAGCTCACCGGAGGAACGCTCCTACGAGCAGTACTTC. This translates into CASSSPEERSYEQYF.

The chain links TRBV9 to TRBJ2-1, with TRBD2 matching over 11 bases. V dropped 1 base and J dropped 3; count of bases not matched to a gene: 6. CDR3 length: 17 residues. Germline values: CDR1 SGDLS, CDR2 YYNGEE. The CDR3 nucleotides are TGTGCCAGCAGCGTACATCCGGGACTAGCGGACTACAATGAGCAGTTCTTC. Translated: CASSVHPGLADYNEQFF.

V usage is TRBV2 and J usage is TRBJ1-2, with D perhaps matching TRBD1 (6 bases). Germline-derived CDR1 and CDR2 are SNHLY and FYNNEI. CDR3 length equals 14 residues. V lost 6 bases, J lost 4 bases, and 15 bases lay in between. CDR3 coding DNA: TGTGCCAGCAGGGAACAGGGATCAGTCTATGGCTACACCTTC. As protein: CASREQGSVYGYTF.

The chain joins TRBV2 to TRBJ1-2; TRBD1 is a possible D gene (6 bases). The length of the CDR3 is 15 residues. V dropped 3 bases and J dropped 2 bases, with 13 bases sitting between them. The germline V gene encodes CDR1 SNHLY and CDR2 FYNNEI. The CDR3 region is CASSEGNTGNYGYTF. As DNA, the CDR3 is TGTGCCAGCAGTGAGGGGAACACAGGGAACTATGGCTACACCTTC.

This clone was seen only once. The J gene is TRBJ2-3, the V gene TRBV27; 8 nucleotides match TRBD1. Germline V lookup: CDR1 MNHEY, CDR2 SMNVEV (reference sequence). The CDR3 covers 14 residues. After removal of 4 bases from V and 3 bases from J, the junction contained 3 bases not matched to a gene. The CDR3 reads CASSWTGRTDTQYF. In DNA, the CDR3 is TGTGCCAGCAGTTGGACAGGGAGGACAGATACGCAGTATTTT.

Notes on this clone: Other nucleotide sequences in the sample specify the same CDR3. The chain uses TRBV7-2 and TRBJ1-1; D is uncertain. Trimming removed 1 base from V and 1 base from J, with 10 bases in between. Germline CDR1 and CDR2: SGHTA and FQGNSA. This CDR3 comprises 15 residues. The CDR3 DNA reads TGTGCCAGCAGCTTAGGTCCGGGTACGAACACTGAAGCTTTCTTT. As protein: CASSLGPGTNTEAFF.

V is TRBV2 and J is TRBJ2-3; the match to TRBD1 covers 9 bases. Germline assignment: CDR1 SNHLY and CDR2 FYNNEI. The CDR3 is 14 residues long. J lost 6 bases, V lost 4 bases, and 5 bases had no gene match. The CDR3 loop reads CASSGTGGMDTQYF. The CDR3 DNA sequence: TGTGCCAGCAGTGGAACAGGGGGCATGGATACGCAGTATTTT.

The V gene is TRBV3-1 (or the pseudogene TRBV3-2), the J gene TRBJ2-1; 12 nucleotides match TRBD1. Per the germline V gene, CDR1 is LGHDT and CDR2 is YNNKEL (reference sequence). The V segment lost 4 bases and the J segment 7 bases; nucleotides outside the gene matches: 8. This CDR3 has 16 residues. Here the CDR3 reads CASSLDPGQGANEQFF. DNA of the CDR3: TGTGCCAGCAGCCTCGACCCGGGACAGGGGGCAAATGAGCAGTTCTTC.

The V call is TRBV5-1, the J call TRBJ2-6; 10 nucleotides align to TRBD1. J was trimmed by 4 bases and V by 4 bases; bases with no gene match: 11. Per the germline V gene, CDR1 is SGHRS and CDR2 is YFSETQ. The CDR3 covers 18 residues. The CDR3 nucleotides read TGCGCCAGCAGCAGGGGACAGGGGACTTCGGGCGGGGCCAACGTCCTGACTTTC. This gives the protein CASSRGQGTSGGANVLTF.

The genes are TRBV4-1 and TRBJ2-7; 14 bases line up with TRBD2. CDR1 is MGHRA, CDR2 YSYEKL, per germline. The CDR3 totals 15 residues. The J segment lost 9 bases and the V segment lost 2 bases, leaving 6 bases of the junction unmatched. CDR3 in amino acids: CASSQLETSGRVQYF. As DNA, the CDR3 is TGCGCCAGCAGCCAATTGGAGACTAGCGGGAGGGTGCAGTACTTC.

The CDR3 nucleotides read TGTGCCAGCAGTCTCACCCGGACAGGGCAGGGCTACACCTTC. This codes for CASSLTRTGQGYTF. The V call is TRBV27, the J call TRBJ1-2; 8 nucleotides match TRBD1. J was trimmed by 8 bases and V by 5 bases; bases with no gene match: 10. The germline V gene encodes CDR1 MNHEY and CDR2 SMNVEV (reference sequence). This CDR3 is built from 14 residues.

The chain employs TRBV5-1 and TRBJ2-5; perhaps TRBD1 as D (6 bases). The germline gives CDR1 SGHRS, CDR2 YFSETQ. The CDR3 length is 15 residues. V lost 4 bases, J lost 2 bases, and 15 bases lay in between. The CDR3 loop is CASSPGADFQETQYF. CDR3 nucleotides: TGCGCCAGCAGCCCAGGGGCGGACTTTCAAGAGACCCAGTACTTC.

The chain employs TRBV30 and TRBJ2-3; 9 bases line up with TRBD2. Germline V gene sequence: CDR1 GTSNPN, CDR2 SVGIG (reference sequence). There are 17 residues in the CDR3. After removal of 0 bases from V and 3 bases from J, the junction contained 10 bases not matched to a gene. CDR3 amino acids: CAWSVMWTSAITDTQYF. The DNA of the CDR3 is TGTGCCTGGAGTGTAATGTGGACTAGCGCGATAACAGATACGCAGTATTTT.

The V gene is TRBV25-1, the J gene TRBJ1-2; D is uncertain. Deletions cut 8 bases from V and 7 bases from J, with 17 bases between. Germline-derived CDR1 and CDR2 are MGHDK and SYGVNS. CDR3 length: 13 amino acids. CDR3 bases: TGTGCCAGCGCACGTGGCGGGGTGCCTGGCTACACCTTC. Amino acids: CASARGGVPGYTF.

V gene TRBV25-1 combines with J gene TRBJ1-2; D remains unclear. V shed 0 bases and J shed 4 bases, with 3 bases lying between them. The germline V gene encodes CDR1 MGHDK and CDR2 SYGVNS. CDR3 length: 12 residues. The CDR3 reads CASSEYSYGYTF. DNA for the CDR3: TGTGCCAGCAGTGAATATAGCTATGGCTACACCTTC.

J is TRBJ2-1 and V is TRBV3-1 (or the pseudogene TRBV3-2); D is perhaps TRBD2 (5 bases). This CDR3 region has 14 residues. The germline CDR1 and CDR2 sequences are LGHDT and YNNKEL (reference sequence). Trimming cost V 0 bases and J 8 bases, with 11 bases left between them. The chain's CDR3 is CASSQDARSDEQFF. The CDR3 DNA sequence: TGTGCCAGCAGCCAAGATGCCCGTAGCGATGAGCAGTTCTTC.

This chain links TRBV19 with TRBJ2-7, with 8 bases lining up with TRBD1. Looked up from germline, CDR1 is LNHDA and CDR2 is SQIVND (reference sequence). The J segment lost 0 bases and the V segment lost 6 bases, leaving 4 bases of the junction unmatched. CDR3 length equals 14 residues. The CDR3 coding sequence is TGTGCCAGTAGCCGACAGGGGCTCTCCTACGAGCAGTACTTC. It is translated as CASSRQGLSYEQYF.

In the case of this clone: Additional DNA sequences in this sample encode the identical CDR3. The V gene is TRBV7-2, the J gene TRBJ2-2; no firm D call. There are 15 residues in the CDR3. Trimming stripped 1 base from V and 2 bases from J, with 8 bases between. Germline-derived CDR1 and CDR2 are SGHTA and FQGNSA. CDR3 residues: CASSLGQANTGELFF. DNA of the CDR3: TGTGCCAGCAGCTTAGGCCAGGCCAACACCGGGGAGCTGTTTTTT.

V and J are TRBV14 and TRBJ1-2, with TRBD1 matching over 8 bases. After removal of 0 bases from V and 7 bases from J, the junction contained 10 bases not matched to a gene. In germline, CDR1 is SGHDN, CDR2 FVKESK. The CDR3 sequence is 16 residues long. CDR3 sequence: CASSQDIAQGARGYTF. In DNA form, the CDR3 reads TGTGCCAGCAGCCAAGATATCGCCCAGGGGGCTCGTGGCTACACCTTC.

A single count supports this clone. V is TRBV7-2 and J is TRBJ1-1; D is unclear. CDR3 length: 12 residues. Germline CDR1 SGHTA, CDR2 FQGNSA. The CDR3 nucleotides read TGTGCTTCACCTCTAGGGAACACTGAAGCTTTCTTT. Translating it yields CASPLGNTEAFF.

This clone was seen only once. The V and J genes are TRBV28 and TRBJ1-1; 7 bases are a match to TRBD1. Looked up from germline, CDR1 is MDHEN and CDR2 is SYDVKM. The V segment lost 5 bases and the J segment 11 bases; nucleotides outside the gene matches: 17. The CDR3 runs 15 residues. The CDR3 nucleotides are TGTGCCAGCAGTCTAAATCCGGGACAGCTTGTAACGGCTTTCTTT. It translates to CASSLNPGQLVTAFF.

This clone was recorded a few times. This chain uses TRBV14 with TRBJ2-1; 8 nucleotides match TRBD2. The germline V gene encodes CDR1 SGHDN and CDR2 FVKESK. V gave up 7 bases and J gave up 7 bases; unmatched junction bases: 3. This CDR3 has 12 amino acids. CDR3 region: CASKSGSNEQFF. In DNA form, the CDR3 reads TGTGCCAGCAAAAGCGGGAGTAATGAGCAGTTCTTC.

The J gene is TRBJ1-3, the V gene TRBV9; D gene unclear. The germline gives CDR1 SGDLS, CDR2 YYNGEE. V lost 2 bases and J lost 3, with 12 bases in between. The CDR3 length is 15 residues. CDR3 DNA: TGTGCCAGCAGCGTGGGATCGGGAGGTGGAAACACCATATATTTT. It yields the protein CASSVGSGGGNTIYF.

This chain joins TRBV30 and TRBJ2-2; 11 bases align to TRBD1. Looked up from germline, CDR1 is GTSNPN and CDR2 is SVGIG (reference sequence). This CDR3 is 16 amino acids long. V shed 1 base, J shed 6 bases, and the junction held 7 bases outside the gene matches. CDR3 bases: TGTGCCTGGAGTGCCTTCCGGACAGGGGGCCCCGGGGAGCTGTTTTTT. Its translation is CAWSAFRTGGPGELFF. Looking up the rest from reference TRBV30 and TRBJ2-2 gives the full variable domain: SQTIHQWPATLVQPVGSPLSLECTVEGTSNPNLYWYRQAAGRGLQLLFYSVGIGQISSEVPQNLSASRPQDRQFILSSKKLLLSDSGFYLCAWSAFRTGGPGELFFGEGSRLTVL.

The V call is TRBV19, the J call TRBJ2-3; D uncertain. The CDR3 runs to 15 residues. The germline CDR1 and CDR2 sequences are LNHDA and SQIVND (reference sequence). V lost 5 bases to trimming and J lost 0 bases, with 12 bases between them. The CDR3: CASSSWFTSTDTQYF. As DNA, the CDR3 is TGTGCCAGTAGTTCGTGGTTTACTAGCACAGATACGCAGTATTTT.

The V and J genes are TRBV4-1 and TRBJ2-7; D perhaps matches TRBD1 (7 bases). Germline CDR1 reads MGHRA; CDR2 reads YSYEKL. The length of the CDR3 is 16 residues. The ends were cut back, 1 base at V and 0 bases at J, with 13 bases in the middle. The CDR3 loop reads CASSQAPGGLSYEQYF. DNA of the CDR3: TGCGCCAGCAGCCAAGCGCCAGGGGGGCTCTCCTACGAGCAGTACTTC.